This T cell receptor (beta chain) is from a study of T cell repertoires in cytomegalovirus infection. At the level of the study: The authors relied on CMV epitopes, both recently identified HLA-C-restricted and well-studied HLA-B-restricted. CMV infection together with matching HLA type was indicated by public TCR beta signatures. General study findings and limits: Cumulated frequencies of public TCR beta families served to identify carriers of CMV plus the relevant HLA. HLA-C-restricted CMV-specific TCR beta clonotypes were dominant in the ex vivo response.

The table lists this clonotype with a few counts. Its antigen is not known. MiXCR, applied by TCRdb to the reads, yields one record per CDR3 protein. The profile covers some 920,000 distinct CDR3 sequences, with roughly 31% appearing a single time and roughly 13% taken by the ten largest. Losses at the gene ends were 4 bases for V and 9 bases for J; bases not matched to a gene: 8. The CDR3 runs 14 residues. From germline, CDR1 is SGHDT and CDR2 YYEEEE. This clonotype was obtained from a human donor in good health (CMV status not recorded). Some clones in this sample may be carry-over from other donors' samples. Sequenced material: cultured CD8+ T cells from PBMCs, taken from culture after CMV antigen stimulation. The chain has TRBV5-6 and TRBJ2-1; 9 bases line up with TRBD2. CDR3 sequence reads: CASSPTSGLSEQFF. CDR3 DNA: TGTGCCAGCAGCCCGACTAGCGGCCTCAGTGAGCAGTTCTTC.